This TCR beta chain was observed in a study of metastatic and nonmetastatic thyroid tumors. The wider study: Samples came from malignant and benign thyroid patients, and repertoires were compared across blood and tumor or nodule tissue.

This clone is medium-sized (0.01 to 0.1%). No antigen is known for it. Each patient came to thyroid surgery without any prior treatment (of any kind). Whole-study findings and limits: Across blood and tumor, TCR beta diversity in malignant thyroid tumors was reportedly significantly higher than in benign nodules.

Per the study methods: Variation in CDR3 across clinicopathological groups served as the basis for constructing a distant-metastasis classifier in papillary thyroid cancer. TCRdb reanalyzed the PCR reads via MiXCR. The authors' filters were not applied to this entry. This table has about 43,000 clones, 3% to 3.5% appearing once. V was pared by 3 bases and J by 3 bases, with 9 bases between. Germline-derived CDR1 and CDR2 are MGHRA and YSYEKL. The CDR3 loop spans 13 amino acids. The sample taken for sequencing was blood. This receptor was taken from a female donor with papillary thyroid cancer or a benign thyroid nodule (not recorded which). Some clones in this sample may be carry-over from other donors' samples. The chain links TRBV4-1 to TRBJ2-7; possible D gene TRBD2, 5 bases. In DNA form, the CDR3 reads TGCGCCAGCAGCCATGGAGGTGGCTACGAGCAGTACTTC. Amino acids: CASSHGGGYEQYF.